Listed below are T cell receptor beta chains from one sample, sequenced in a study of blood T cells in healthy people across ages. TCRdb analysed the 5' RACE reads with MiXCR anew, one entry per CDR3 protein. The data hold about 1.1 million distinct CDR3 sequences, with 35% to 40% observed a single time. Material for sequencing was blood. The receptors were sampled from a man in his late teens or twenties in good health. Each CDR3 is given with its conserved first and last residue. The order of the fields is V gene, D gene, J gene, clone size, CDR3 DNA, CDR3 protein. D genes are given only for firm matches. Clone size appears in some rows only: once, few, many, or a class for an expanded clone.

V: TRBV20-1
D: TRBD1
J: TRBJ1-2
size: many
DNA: TGCAGTGCTCCGGGACAGGGGGTGGGCGGCTACACCTTC
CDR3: CSAPGQGVGGYTF

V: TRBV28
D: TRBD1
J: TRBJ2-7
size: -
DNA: TGTGCCAGCAGTTCGATAGGCAGGGGGCCTCGCTCCTACGAGCAGTACTTC
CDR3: CASSSIGRGPRSYEQYF

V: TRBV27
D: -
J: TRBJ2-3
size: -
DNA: TGTGCCAGCAGTTTGCTCAACAGGGAGAGCACAGATACGCAGTATTTT
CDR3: CASSLLNRESTDTQYF

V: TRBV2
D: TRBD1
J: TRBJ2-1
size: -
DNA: TGTGCCAGCAGTGAAGTGGGGACAGGGGTCAATGAGCAGTTCTTC
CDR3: CASSEVGTGVNEQFF

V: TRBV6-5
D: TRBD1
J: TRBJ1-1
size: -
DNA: TGTGCCAGCAGTTACTACGCGGGGACGGGACAGCTGAACACTGAAGCTTTCTTT
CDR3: CASSYYAGTGQLNTEAFF

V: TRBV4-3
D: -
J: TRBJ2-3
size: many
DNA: TGCGCCAGCAGCCAAGGACGGGGGAGCACAGATACGCAGTATTTT
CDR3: CASSQGRGSTDTQYF

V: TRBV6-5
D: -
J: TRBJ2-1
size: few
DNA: TGTGCCAGCAGCCCACGAGACCGGGGGCACCGAGGTGAGCAGTTCTTC
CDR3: CASSPRDRGHRGEQFF

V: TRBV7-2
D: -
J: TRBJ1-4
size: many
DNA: TGTGCCAGCAGCTTAGAGTTGGGTCGGGGGGCTAATGAAAAACTGTTTTTT
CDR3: CASSLELGRGANEKLFF

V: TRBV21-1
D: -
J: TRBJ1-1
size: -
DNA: TGTGCCAGCAGCAAAGCAGAGGGGTCTAACACTGAAGCTTTCTTT
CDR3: CASSKAEGSNTEAFF

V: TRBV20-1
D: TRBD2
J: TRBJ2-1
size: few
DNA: TGCAGTGCTTACAACGGCGGGGGGGTACAGGATGAGCAGTTCTTC
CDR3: CSAYNGGGVQDEQFF

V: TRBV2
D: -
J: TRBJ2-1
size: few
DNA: TGTGCCAGCAGTGGAGGAAACAACAATGAGCAGTTCTTC
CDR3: CASSGGNNNEQFF

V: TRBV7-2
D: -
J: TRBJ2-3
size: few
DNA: TGTGCCAGCAGCTTGGACGGAAAAAGCACAGATACGCAGTATTTT
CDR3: CASSLDGKSTDTQYF

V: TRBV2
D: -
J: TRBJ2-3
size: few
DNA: TGTGCCAGCAGTGTGGTAATGAGGACAGATACGCAGTATTTT
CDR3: CASSVVMRTDTQYF

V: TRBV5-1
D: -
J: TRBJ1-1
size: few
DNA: TGCGCCAGCAGCCCGGGGCGAGTTGTAACTGAAGCTTTCTTT
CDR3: CASSPGRVVTEAFF

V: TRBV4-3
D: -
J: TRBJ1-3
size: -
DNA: TGCGCCAGCAGCCAAGATATCTCCCCCTCTGGAAACACCATATATTTT
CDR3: CASSQDISPSGNTIYF

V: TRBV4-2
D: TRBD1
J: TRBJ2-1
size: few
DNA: TGTGCCAGCAGCCAAGGGACAGGGCAATACAATGAGCAGTTCTTC
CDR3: CASSQGTGQYNEQFF

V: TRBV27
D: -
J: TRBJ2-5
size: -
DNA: TGTGCCAGCCCAAATCCAGATGGGAAGTTGTCGGAGACCCAGTACTTC
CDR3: CASPNPDGKLSETQYF

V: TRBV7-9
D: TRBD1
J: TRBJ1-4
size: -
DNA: TGTGCCAGCAGCCCGACCTACAGGGGCAGAGGTGAAAAACTGTTTTTT
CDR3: CASSPTYRGRGEKLFF

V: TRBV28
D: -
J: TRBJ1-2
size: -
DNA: TGTGCCAGCAAAGGGGCTACGAACTATGGCTACACCTTC
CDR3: CASKGATNYGYTF

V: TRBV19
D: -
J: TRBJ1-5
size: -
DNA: TGTGCCAGTAGTCCCCGACAGGCACCCCAGCATTTT
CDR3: CASSPRQAPQHF

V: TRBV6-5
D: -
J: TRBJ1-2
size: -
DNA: TGTGCCAGCAGCGCCGGGACAAACAACCTCTATGGCCACACCTTC
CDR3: CASSAGTNNLYGHTF

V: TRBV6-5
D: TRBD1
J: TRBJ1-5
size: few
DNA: TGTGCCAGCAGTTACTCGAACAGGGGGGGGTATAGCAATCAGCCCCAGCATTTT
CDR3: CASSYSNRGGYSNQPQHF

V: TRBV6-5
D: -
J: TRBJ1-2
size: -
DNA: TGTGCCAGCAGAAGCTCCGGACGGAACTATGGCTACACCTTC
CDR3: CASRSSGRNYGYTF

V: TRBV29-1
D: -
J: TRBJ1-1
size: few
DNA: TGCAGCGTTGTAGAAAGCATGAACACTGAAGCTTTCTTT
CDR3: CSVVESMNTEAFF

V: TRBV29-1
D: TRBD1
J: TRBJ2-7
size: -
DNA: TGCAGCGTTGGTTCCGGACAGGGTACCCACGAGCAGTACTTC
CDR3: CSVGSGQGTHEQYF

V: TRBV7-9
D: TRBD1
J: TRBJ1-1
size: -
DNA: TGTGCCAGCAGCCGTCCGGGGGGACAGGGGAAATCTGAAGCTTTCTTT
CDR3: CASSRPGGQGKSEAFF

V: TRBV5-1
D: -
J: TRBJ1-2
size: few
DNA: TGCGCCAGCAGCTCACTACGGGAGGGTTACTATGGCTACACCTTC
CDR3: CASSSLREGYYGYTF

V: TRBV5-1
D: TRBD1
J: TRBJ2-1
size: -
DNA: TGCGCCAGCAGCTCCGGGACAGGGGACAATGAGCAGTTCTTC
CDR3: CASSSGTGDNEQFF

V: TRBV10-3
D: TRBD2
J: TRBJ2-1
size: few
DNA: TGTGCCATCAGGAGGGGGACTAGCAACAATGAGCAGTTCTTC
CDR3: CAIRRGTSNNEQFF

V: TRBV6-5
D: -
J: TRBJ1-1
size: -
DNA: TGTGCCAGCAGTTACTATTCAGGGGCAGGGGCTTTCTTT
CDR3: CASSYYSGAGAFF

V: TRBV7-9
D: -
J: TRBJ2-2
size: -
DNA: TGTGCCAGCAGCTTAAGGCCCGGGGAGCTGTTTTTT
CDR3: CASSLRPGELFF